Listed below are T cell receptor beta chains from one sample, sequenced in a study of post-analysis software for immune sequencing data. TCRdb independently ran MiXCR on the PCR reads; one entry per CDR3 protein. This table holds about 200,000 distinct CDR3 sequences, 29% found once. The sample was blood. Source of these receptors: a girl under 18 with multiple sclerosis. Both conserved end residues are part of each CDR3.

TRBV10-3	TRBJ1-4	CAFRGTNEKLFF
TRBV2	TRBJ1-4	CASSMIGKKLIF
TRBV28	TRBJ2-5	CASSPAGRYQETQYF
TRBV5-1	TRBJ2-3	CASSSLGTDTQYF
TRBV6-6	TRBJ1-6	CARSFSQGGNSPPHF
TRBV5-6	TRBJ2-1	CASSLFGQPHNEQFF
TRBV14	TRBJ2-7	CASSQELYNEQYF
TRBV4-1	TRBJ2-5	CASSQDKGRQETQYF
TRBV20-1	TRBJ2-5	CSARQGTGKETQYF
TRBV29-1	.	CSAAAGGNYEQYF
TRBV20-1	TRBJ1-6	CSARDADSPLHF
TRBV6-2/TRBV6-3	TRBJ2-5	CASSLPGQGDETQYF
TRBV5-1	TRBJ2-3	CASSLDGPFTDTQYF
TRBV29-1	TRBJ1-2	CSVEVANYGYTF
TRBV5-1	.	CASSRGNSLTQETQFF
TRBV3-1	TRBJ2-5	CASSLFFEPGTRSRNEQYF
TRBV5-6	TRBJ2-5	CASSQRGIQETQYF
TRBV2	TRBJ2-2	CASSEAPRGTGELFF
TRBV29-1	TRBJ2-1	CSVELGTGYNEQFF
TRBV28	TRBJ1-6	CASRVDNSPRHF
TRBV28	TRBJ1-1	CASRLTGGAFF
TRBV18	TRBJ2-5	CASSVRLAGGQETQYF
TRBV20-1	TRBJ2-4	CSARRTSGRDIQYF
TRBV7-6	TRBJ1-2	CASSLGGVTTTNYGYTF
TRBV5-6	TRBJ2-1	CASSLGLLQLGGEQFF
TRBV7-9	TRBJ1-6	CASSYDRSGSPLHF
TRBV7-2	TRBJ1-2	CASSVTRQGYGYTF
TRBV5-6	TRBJ2-1	CASSSPGTSGASYNEQFF
TRBV7-9	TRBJ2-1	CASSSVESNEQFF
TRBV6-1	TRBJ2-1	CASRSGTSGDNEQFF
TRBV3-1	TRBJ2-7	CASSQSPGFQQYF
TRBV12-3/TRBV12-4	TRBJ2-1	CVEEGEDNEQFF
TRBV28	TRBJ2-2	CASRSGTMNTGELFF
TRBV20-1	TRBJ2-1	CSARVRGLAGNKQFF
TRBV13	TRBJ2-7	CASSFPQEDCEQYF
TRBV7-8	TRBJ1-1	CASSFREQSEAFF
TRBV20-1	TRBJ2-7	CSASLGERDEQYF
TRBV28	TRBJ2-1	CASSPFQGKDEQFF
TRBV5-1	TRBJ2-5	CASSLAKRDFQETQYF
TRBV6-5	TRBJ2-3	CASSYSRGETDTQYF
TRBV9	TRBJ2-5	CASSITSGRSETQYF
TRBV18	TRBJ2-3	CASSPTENTDTQYF
TRBV27	TRBJ1-2	CASSPTLTGNYGYTF
TRBV7-9	TRBJ1-2	CASSLNGLDGYTF
TRBV5-6	TRBJ1-1	CASRTGQSGAFF
TRBV6-1	TRBJ2-5	CASGTGAWGETQYF
TRBV10-2	TRBJ1-6	CASSGQGGNSPLHF
TRBV12-3/TRBV12-4	TRBJ2-1	CASSRGATYNEQFF
TRBV20-1	TRBJ2-7	CSARQPYEQYF
TRBV15	TRBJ2-1	CATSDGGRSYNEQFF
TRBV5-1	TRBJ2-1	CASSRMPSGSSYNEQFF
TRBV15	TRBJ1-4	CATGPPGATNEKRFF
TRBV28	TRBJ1-2	CASSDRVYGYTF
TRBV6-2/TRBV6-3	TRBJ2-3	CAGSYDRRMQYF